The TCR beta chain under discussion was sequenced for a study of shared clonotypes between healthy human individuals. Here immunoSEQ multiplex PCR was the method, and the copy in TCRdb shows in-frame clones only, minus some. Among a few million clones listed, around 90% were seen once. V lost 0 bases to trimming and J lost 8 bases; unmatched junction nucleotides: 11. This CDR3 contains 18 residues. The germline CDR1 and CDR2 sequences are SGHTS and YDEGEE. What was sequenced was naive CD4+ T cells sorted from blood. The subset denotes: CD45RA+ positively selected. This TCR derives from a man aged 18 to 29 in good health. This chain joins TRBV5-8 and TRBJ1-6; 10 positions agree with TRBD1. This chain's CDR3 is CASSLAGFGQGGHSPLHF. As DNA, the CDR3 is TGTGCCAGCAGCTTGGCCGGCTTTGGACAGGGGGGACATTCACCCCTCCACTTT. The full variable domain, with the rest looked up from reference TRBV5-8 and TRBJ1-6, is EAGVTQSPTHLIKTRGQQATLRCSPISGHTSVYWYQQALGLGLQFLLWYDEGEERNRGNFPPRFSGRQFPNYSSELNVNALELEDSALYLCASSLAGFGQGGHSPLHFGNGTRLTVT.